This section outlines one T cell receptor (beta chain) sequence together with its context. These data belong to a study of blood T cell repertoires in COVID-19. The junction had 19 bases not matched to a gene; V was cut back by 3 bases and J by 8 bases. This CDR3 region has 19 residues. Germline V gene sequence: CDR1 LGHDT, CDR2 YNNKEL (reference sequence). The repertoire was sequenced with immunoSEQ multiplex PCR; TCRdb's copy has only in-frame clones and lacks some. There are about 110,000 clones in the sample; roughly four fifths occur only once, and approximately 4% lies in the top ten. The receptor was derived from a woman in her sixties or seventies with acute or convalescent COVID-19. Sequencing was performed on peripheral blood. This chain links TRBV3-1 (or the pseudogene TRBV3-2) with TRBJ2-1; 10 bases line up with TRBD2. The CDR3 here is CASSHAFEVSGRAGDEQFF. The CDR3 DNA is TGTGCCAGCAGCCACGCGTTTGAGGTGAGCGGGAGGGCCGGGGATGAGCAGTTCTTC.